This T cell receptor (beta chain) was recorded in a study of blood T cell repertoires in COVID-19. Study information: Samples representing acute and convalescent COVID-19 were sourced from the United States, Italy and Spain. The cDNA or gDNA used as material had been derived from T cells, B-cell-depleted T cells, or PBMCs.

In the authors' methods: Amplified reference gene primers provided the basis for estimating nucleated cell counts. Libraries were prepared by immunoSEQ multiplex PCR; TCRdb keeps only in-frame clonotypes and omits some of them. The DNA was the basis for D and trimming; V, J and clone size are from that table. The repertoire includes around 210,000 clones, almost 90% of them detected once, and around 1.5% sits in the top ten. CDR3 length: 13 amino acids. Trimming shortened V by 3 bases and J by 7 bases, and 13 bases separated the two germline ends. Germline loops: CDR1 DFQATT, CDR2 SNEGSKA (reference sequence).

The sequenced sample consisted of peripheral blood. The sequence was collected from a man aged 18 to 29 with active or convalescent COVID-19. The chain joins TRBV20-1 to TRBJ2-1; TRBD2 is a possible D gene (6 bases). CDR3 sequence: CSASPGVSNEQFF. DNA of the CDR3: TGCAGTGCTAGTCCGGGAGTTTCGAATGAGCAGTTCTTC.